The 3 T cell receptor beta chains below all came from one sample that was sequenced in a study of T cells after yellow fever vaccination. TCRdb analysed the 5' RACE reads with MiXCR anew, one entry per CDR3 protein. The data hold around 100,000 distinct CDR3 sequences, with roughly 8.9% observed a single time. Here the sequenced sample was CD8+ T cells sorted from PBMCs, taken 45 days after the yellow fever booster vaccination. The receptors were gathered from a man aged 30-40 years who received the YFV17D yellow fever vaccine.

V gene TRBV6-1 combines with J gene TRBJ1-5; possible D gene TRBD1, 5 bases. Trimming left V 7 bases short and J 1 base short, with 14 bases between. The CDR3 length is 15 residues. Germline values: CDR1 MNHNS, CDR2 SASEGT. In nucleotides, the CDR3 is TGTGCCAGCAATGACGTCCAGGGCAGCAATCAGCCCCAGCATTTT. Its translation: CASNDVQGSNQPQHF.

In this sample, this clonotype turned up many times. V is TRBV7-9 and J is TRBJ2-7, with 7 nucleotides matching TRBD1. V gave up 2 bases and J gave up 3 bases; unmatched junction bases: 4. The CDR3 extends over 14 amino acids. From germline, CDR1 is SEHNR and CDR2 FQNEAQ (reference sequence). CDR3 DNA: TGTGCCAGCAGCTTAACGACAGGGTTCTACGAGCAGTACTTC. Encoded protein: CASSLTTGFYEQYF.

This clonotype was recorded many times. The chain links TRBV27 to TRBJ2-1; D might be TRBD2 (6 bases). Germline V lookup: CDR1 MNHEY, CDR2 SMNVEV (reference sequence). This CDR3 has 14 residues. Trimming pared 3 bases from V and 7 bases from J, leaving 13 bases between. The chain's CDR3 is CASSFETSVNEQFF. The CDR3 nucleotides read TGTGCCAGCAGTTTTGAGACTAGTGTTAATGAGCAGTTCTTC.